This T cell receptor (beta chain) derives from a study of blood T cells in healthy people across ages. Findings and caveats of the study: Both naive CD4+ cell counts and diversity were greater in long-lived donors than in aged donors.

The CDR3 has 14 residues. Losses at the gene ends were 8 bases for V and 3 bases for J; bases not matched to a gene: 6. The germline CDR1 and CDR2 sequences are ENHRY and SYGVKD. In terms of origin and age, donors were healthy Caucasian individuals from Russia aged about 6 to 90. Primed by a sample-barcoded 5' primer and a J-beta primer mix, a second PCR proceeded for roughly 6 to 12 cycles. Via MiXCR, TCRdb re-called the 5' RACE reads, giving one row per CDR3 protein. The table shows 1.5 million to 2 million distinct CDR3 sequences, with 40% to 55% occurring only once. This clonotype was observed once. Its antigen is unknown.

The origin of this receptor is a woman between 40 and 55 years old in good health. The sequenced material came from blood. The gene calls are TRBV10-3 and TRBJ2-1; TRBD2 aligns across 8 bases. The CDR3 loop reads CAIGRGGGYNEQFF. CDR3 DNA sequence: TGTGCCATCGGACGGGGGGGGGGCTACAATGAGCAGTTCTTC.